The rows below give T cell receptor beta chains drawn from one sample of a study of graft-versus-host responses after intestinal transplantation. Their specific antigens are unknown. Generated by immunoSEQ multiplex PCR, the TCRdb table keeps only in-frame clones and is missing some. The sample yields approximately 79,000 clones, about four fifths seen once. This material consisted of unstimulated CD4+ T cells sorted from spleen or lymph node cells, taken before intestinal transplant. The origin of the receptors is a human donor who received an intestinal transplant. CDR3s include the opening cysteine and the closing phenylalanine or tryptophan. Fields, in order: V gene, D gene, J gene, clone size, CDR3 protein, CDR3 DNA. A D gene is named only where the DNA matches it firmly. A clone size is listed for some rows: how often the clone was seen (once, few, many), or a class if it is expanded.

v_call: TRBV30
d_call: .
j_call: TRBJ1-6
clone_size: few
cdr3_aa: CACRRGGLGSPLHF
cdr3_nt: TGTGCCTGCCGACGCGGCGGGTTAGGCTCACCCCTCCACTTT

v_call: TRBV5-8
d_call: .
j_call: TRBJ1-5
clone_size: .
cdr3_aa: CASSLVTTQHF
cdr3_nt: TGTGCCAGCAGCTTGGTGACGACTCAGCATTTT

v_call: TRBV6-4
d_call: TRBD1
j_call: TRBJ1-2
clone_size: .
cdr3_aa: CASSDHHTGENGYTF
cdr3_nt: TGTGCCAGCAGTGACCACCATACAGGGGAAAATGGCTACACCTTC

v_call: TRBV4-1
d_call: TRBD2
j_call: TRBJ2-1
clone_size: .
cdr3_aa: CASSQGPIGGLYNEQFF
cdr3_nt: TGCGCCAGCAGCCAAGGTCCGATCGGGGGGTTGTACAATGAGCAGTTCTTC

v_call: TRBV6-1
d_call: .
j_call: TRBJ2-1
clone_size: .
cdr3_aa: CASSLTGYNEQFF
cdr3_nt: TGTGCCAGCAGCTTGACAGGCTACAATGAGCAGTTCTTC

v_call: TRBV28
d_call: .
j_call: TRBJ1-2
clone_size: .
cdr3_aa: CASSFPGVVYGYTF
cdr3_nt: TGTGCCAGCAGTTTCCCGGGGGTTGTCTATGGCTACACCTTC

v_call: TRBV6-4
d_call: .
j_call: TRBJ2-2
clone_size: .
cdr3_aa: CASSDQLEWGELFF
cdr3_nt: TGTGCCAGCAGTGACCAGCTAGAATGGGGGGAGCTGTTTTTT

v_call: TRBV4-1
d_call: .
j_call: TRBJ1-4
clone_size: .
cdr3_aa: CASSQGYTRGEKLFF
cdr3_nt: TGCGCCAGCAGCCAAGGGTACACCCGGGGGGAAAAACTGTTTTTT

v_call: TRBV7-6
d_call: .
j_call: TRBJ2-7
clone_size: .
cdr3_aa: CASSLETGNTYEQYF
cdr3_nt: TGTGCCAGCAGCTTAGAGACAGGAAACACCTACGAGCAGTACTTC

v_call: TRBV28
d_call: TRBD2
j_call: TRBJ2-7
clone_size: .
cdr3_aa: CASLRSGGAYEQYF
cdr3_nt: TGTGCCAGCCTACGGAGCGGGGGAGCCTACGAGCAGTACTTC

v_call: TRBV7-2
d_call: TRBD1
j_call: TRBJ1-4
clone_size: once
cdr3_aa: CASSPGWTGGYEKLFF
cdr3_nt: TGTGCCAGCAGCCCGGGGTGGACAGGGGGTTACGAAAAACTGTTTTTT

v_call: TRBV6-5
d_call: .
j_call: TRBJ1-1
clone_size: .
cdr3_aa: CASRTGQNTEAFF
cdr3_nt: TGTGCCAGCAGGACAGGACAGAACACTGAAGCTTTCTTT

v_call: TRBV11-2
d_call: .
j_call: TRBJ2-2
clone_size: .
cdr3_aa: CASSLTDTGELFF
cdr3_nt: TGTGCCAGCAGCCTGACAGACACCGGGGAGCTGTTTTTT

v_call: TRBV4-2
d_call: .
j_call: TRBJ1-1
clone_size: many
cdr3_aa: CASSQARLGGTEAFF
cdr3_nt: TGTGCCAGCAGCCAAGCAAGACTGGGGGGCACTGAAGCTTTCTTT

v_call: TRBV5-1
d_call: .
j_call: TRBJ1-2
clone_size: few
cdr3_aa: CASSYLTGPYGYTF
cdr3_nt: TGCGCCAGCAGCTACCTTACAGGGCCCTATGGCTACACCTTC

v_call: TRBV10-1
d_call: TRBD1
j_call: TRBJ1-5
clone_size: .
cdr3_aa: CASSGGQGQPQHF
cdr3_nt: TGCGCCAGCAGTGGGGGACAGGGACAGCCCCAGCATTTT

v_call: TRBV29-1
d_call: .
j_call: TRBJ2-7
clone_size: once
cdr3_aa: CSVEGAGDTQFYEQYF
cdr3_nt: TGCAGCGTTGAAGGGGCGGGGGACACCCAGTTCTACGAGCAGTACTTC

v_call: TRBV7-3
d_call: TRBD2
j_call: TRBJ2-3
clone_size: .
cdr3_aa: CASSPRRSGRADTQYF
cdr3_nt: TGTGCCAGCAGCCCCCGTCGTAGCGGGAGGGCAGATACGCAGTATTTT

v_call: TRBV7-3
d_call: .
j_call: TRBJ2-3
clone_size: .
cdr3_aa: CASSFEGIPGDTQYF
cdr3_nt: TGTGCCAGCAGCTTCGAGGGCATACCAGGAGATACGCAGTATTTT

v_call: TRBV6-5
d_call: .
j_call: TRBJ1-1
clone_size: .
cdr3_aa: CASAMGARNTEAFF
cdr3_nt: TGTGCCAGCGCAATGGGCGCACGGAACACTGAAGCTTTCTTT

v_call: TRBV19
d_call: TRBD1
j_call: TRBJ2-3
clone_size: .
cdr3_aa: CASSMGQGVTDTQYF
cdr3_nt: TGTGCCAGTAGTATGGGACAGGGGGTAACAGATACGCAGTATTTT

v_call: TRBV7-7
d_call: TRBD1
j_call: TRBJ1-5
clone_size: once
cdr3_aa: CASSFGRGGTGVGQPQHF
cdr3_nt: TGTGCTAGCAGTTTTGGAAGGGGTGGGACAGGGGTTGGTCAGCCCCAGCATTTT

v_call: TRBV13
d_call: TRBD1
j_call: TRBJ2-2
clone_size: .
cdr3_aa: CASSFWFRVGQGTTGELFF
cdr3_nt: TGTGCCAGCAGCTTTTGGTTCCGCGTTGGACAGGGGACGACCGGGGAGCTGTTTTTT

v_call: TRBV7-3
d_call: .
j_call: TRBJ2-1
clone_size: few
cdr3_aa: CASSLMAHNEQFF
cdr3_nt: TGTGCCAGCAGCTTAATGGCCCACAATGAGCAGTTCTTC

v_call: TRBV6-5
d_call: .
j_call: TRBJ1-6
clone_size: few
cdr3_aa: CASSREKGSPLHF
cdr3_nt: TGTGCCAGCAGCAGGGAAAAGGGTTCACCCCTCCACTTT

v_call: TRBV6-5
d_call: .
j_call: TRBJ2-2
clone_size: .
cdr3_aa: CASSRPGGSGELFF
cdr3_nt: TGTGCCAGCAGTCGGCCAGGGGGGTCCGGGGAGCTGTTTTTT

v_call: TRBV5-1
d_call: TRBD2
j_call: TRBJ2-1
clone_size: .
cdr3_aa: CASSFSGTSAPGRFF
cdr3_nt: TGCGCCAGCAGCTTCTCCGGGACTAGCGCTCCTGGAAGGTTCTTC

v_call: TRBV9
d_call: .
j_call: TRBJ2-7
clone_size: .
cdr3_aa: CASSVDQGFTYEQYF
cdr3_nt: TGTGCCAGCAGCGTAGATCAGGGTTTCACCTACGAGCAGTACTTC

v_call: TRBV2
d_call: TRBD2
j_call: TRBJ2-5
clone_size: .
cdr3_aa: CASSPGTRGEETQYF
cdr3_nt: TGTGCCAGCAGTCCCGGGACTAGGGGGGAAGAGACCCAGTACTTC

v_call: TRBV9
d_call: .
j_call: TRBJ1-6
clone_size: .
cdr3_aa: CASSVRAGRGNSPLHF
cdr3_nt: TGTGCCAGCAGCGTGAGGGCCGGCAGGGGTAATTCACCCCTCCACTTT

v_call: TRBV6-5
d_call: TRBD2
j_call: TRBJ2-7
clone_size: few
cdr3_aa: CASRPLAGGFNEQYF
cdr3_nt: TGTGCCAGCAGACCACTAGCGGGAGGGTTCAACGAGCAGTACTTC